This TCR beta chain was captured by sequencing in a study of CD8+ T cells in alopecia areata. About the study: Scoring of treated patients' severity used the percentage of affected scalp area.

V was shortened by 8 bases and J by 0 bases, with 13 bases between the two germline ends. The CDR3 is made up of 13 amino acids. CDR1 and CDR2 from the germline V gene are SQVTM and ANQGSEA. Regarding the study as a whole: In scalp and blood, many expanded lesional clones persisted during tofacitinib.

Once RNA had been extracted, it was reverse transcribed into cDNA to act as the sequencing template. TCRdb keeps only in-frame clones here, not all; method: immunoSEQ multiplex PCR. This sample carries 90,000 to 100,000 clones, about 64% of them seen once, and the ten largest clones take 15% to 19%. A word on this clone: Its specificity is unknown.

Treatment reported: oral pan-JAK inhibitor, 5-10 mg twice daily. Sequenced material: CD8+ T cells sorted from blood, taken at week 4, from a patient treated with tofacitinib. The chain carries TRBV29-1 and TRBJ2-5, with no clear D. This receptor was obtained from a human donor with alopecia areata. The CDR3 spells CSPLNSYQETQYF. The CDR3 region has the DNA TGCAGCCCGCTAAACTCGTACCAAGAGACCCAGTACTTC.